This T cell receptor (beta chain) was captured in a study of CD8 T cells in Susac syndrome. Sequencing of TCR beta covered CD8+ and CD4+ T cells obtained from blood. TEMRA cells were FACS-enriched, and CD8+ and CD4+ T cells were isolated negatively. With random hexamers, 0.5 to 1 ug RNA was reverse transcribed. Each CDR3 protein gets one entry after TCRdb re-called the immunoSEQ multiplex PCR reads with MiXCR. Seen here are some 150,000 distinct CDR3 sequences, approximately 93% observed once, and the top ten hold over 0.07%. Germline values: CDR1 MNHEY, CDR2 SVGEGT. Germline trimming cut 6 bases from V and 1 base from J; bases unmatched to any gene: 5. The CDR3 loop spans 14 amino acids.

The sequencing input was CD4+ T cells from PBMCs. This receptor was identified in a human donor in good health. The V call is TRBV6-2 or TRBV6-3, the J call TRBJ2-7; TRBD1 aligns across 8 bases. This CDR3 reads CASSKTGVSYEQYF. As DNA, the CDR3 is TGTGCCAGCAGCAAGACAGGGGTTTCCTACGAGCAGTACTTC.